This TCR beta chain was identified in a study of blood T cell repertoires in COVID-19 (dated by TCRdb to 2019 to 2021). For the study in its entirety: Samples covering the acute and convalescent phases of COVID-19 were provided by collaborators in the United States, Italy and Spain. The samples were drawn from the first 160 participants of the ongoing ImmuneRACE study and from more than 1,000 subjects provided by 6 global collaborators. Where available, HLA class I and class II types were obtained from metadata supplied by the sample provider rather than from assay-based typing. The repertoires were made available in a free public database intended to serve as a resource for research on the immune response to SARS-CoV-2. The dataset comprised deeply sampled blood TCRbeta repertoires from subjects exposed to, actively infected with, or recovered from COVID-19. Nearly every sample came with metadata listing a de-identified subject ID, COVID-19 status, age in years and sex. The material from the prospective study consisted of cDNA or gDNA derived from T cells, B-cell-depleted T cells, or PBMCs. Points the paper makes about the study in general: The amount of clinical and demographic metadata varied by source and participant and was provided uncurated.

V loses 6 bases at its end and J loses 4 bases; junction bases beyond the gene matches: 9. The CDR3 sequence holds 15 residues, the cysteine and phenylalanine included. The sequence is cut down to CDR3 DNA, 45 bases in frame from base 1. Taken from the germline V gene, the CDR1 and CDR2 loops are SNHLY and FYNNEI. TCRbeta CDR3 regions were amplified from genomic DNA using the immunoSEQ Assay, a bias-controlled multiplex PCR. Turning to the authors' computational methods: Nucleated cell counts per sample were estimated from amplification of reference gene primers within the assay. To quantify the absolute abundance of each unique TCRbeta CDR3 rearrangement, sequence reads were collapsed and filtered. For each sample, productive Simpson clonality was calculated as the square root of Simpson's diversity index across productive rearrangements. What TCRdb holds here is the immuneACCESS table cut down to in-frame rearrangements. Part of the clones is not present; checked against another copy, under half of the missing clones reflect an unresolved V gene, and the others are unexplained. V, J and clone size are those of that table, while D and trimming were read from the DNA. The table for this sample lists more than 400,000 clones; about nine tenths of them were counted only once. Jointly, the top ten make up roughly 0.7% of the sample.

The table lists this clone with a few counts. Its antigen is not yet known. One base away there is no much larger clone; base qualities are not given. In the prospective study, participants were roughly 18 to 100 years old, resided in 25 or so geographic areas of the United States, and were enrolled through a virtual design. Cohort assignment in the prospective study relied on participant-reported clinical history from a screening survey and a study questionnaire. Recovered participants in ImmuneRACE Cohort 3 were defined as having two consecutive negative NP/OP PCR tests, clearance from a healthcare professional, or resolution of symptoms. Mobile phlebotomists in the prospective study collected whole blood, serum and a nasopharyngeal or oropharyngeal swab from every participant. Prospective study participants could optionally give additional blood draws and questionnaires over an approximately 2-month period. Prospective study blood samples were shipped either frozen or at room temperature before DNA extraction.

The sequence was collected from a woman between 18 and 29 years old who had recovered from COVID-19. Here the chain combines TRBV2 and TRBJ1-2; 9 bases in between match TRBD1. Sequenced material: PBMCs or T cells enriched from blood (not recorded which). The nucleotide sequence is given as TGTGCCAGCAGGGCTCCGGGACAGGGCGTCTATGGCTACACCTTC. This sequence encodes CASRAPGQGVYGYTF. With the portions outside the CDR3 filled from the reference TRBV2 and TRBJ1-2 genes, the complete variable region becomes EPEVTQTPSHQVTQMGQEVILRCVPISNHLYFYWYRQILGQKVEFLVSFYNNEISEKSEIFDDQFSVERPDGSNFTLKIRSTKLEDSAMYFCASRAPGQGVYGYTFGSGTRLTVV.